The clone carrying this T cell receptor beta chain showed up just a few times. Its antigen is still unknown. One entry per CDR3 protein, called by TCRdb with MiXCR from the 5' RACE reads. The sample gives 600,000 to 700,000 distinct CDR3 sequences, approximately 21% of which show up once; over 4% is in the top ten. There are 16 residues in the CDR3. V was pared by 4 bases and J by 4 bases, with 10 bases of the junction left unmatched. Looked up from germline, CDR1 is SGHRS and CDR2 is YFSETQ. These data belong to a study of identical twins. Notes on the study in general: Models underestimated TCR alpha sharing (out-of-frame) in monozygotic twins.

These sequences were also reported in another study, on T cells expressing NK-cell markers.

The receptor was derived from a woman aged 18-30 years in good health. The sequenced sample was PBMCs. The gene calls are TRBV5-1 and TRBJ2-1; 8 bases map to TRBD1. CDR3 residues: CASSAGTGDLYNEQFF. CDR3 DNA sequence: TGCGCCAGCAGCGCCGGGACAGGTGACTTATACAATGAGCAGTTCTTC.